This note documents a single T cell receptor (beta chain) sequence. No antigen is known for it. Germline CDR1 is LNHNV and CDR2 is YYDKDF (reference sequence). The CDR3 is 15 residues long. V was pared by 7 bases and J by 0 bases, with 15 bases between. The data were taken from a study of CD8 T cells in Susac syndrome. Whole-study findings and limits: It was acknowledged in the study that the number of individuals who were included in its TCR sequencing and HLA analysis was relatively small.

The T cells that were sequenced for TCR beta were CD8+ and CD4+ cells from blood. Negative isolation yielded the CD8+ and CD4+ T cells, while FACS enriched the TEMRA cells. A quantity of about 0.45 to 1 ug RNA underwent reverse transcription using random hexamers. TCRdb fed the immunoSEQ multiplex PCR reads into MiXCR, producing one record per CDR3 protein. The data show about 200,000 distinct CDR3 sequences, roughly 95% seen once. The material sequenced was CD4+ T cells from PBMCs. The TCR comes from a human donor in good health. The chain employs TRBV15 and TRBJ1-1; D gene unclear. This chain's CDR3 is CATTRRKSMNTEAFF. CDR3 bases: TGTGCCACCACCCGCCGGAAGAGCATGAACACTGAAGCTTTCTTT.